This T cell receptor (beta chain) was retrieved from a study of T cells in localized non-small cell lung cancer (dated by TCRdb to the early 2020s). About the investigation overall: The study examined T cell repertoires in under 300 patients with early-stage NSCLC and compared tumors with uninvolved tumor-adjacent lungs. The cohort consisted of 200 to 300 treatment-naive NSCLC patients whose localized lung tumors had been resected. NSCLC patients had a mean age of approximately 70 years, and around 140 were male and over 85 female. Overall study results and their limits: Longer overall survival was associated with higher T cell density in blood, whereas shorter survival was associated with higher clonality in adjacent lung. A median of approximately 62 of the top 100 tumor clones turned up in the paired uninvolved adjacent lung, and fewer than 35 of those clones also ranked among the top 100 of that same adjacent lung. Because the study design was exploratory, TCR variables were selected using unadjusted p-values without false-discovery rate correction. Uninvolved tumor-adjacent lung showed the highest T cell clonality, higher than tumor, which suggests more focused antigenic responses in the uninvolved tumor-adjacent lung. Because multi-region tumor sequencing was not performed, intratumor heterogeneity could not be ruled out.

At diagnosis, peripheral blood, uninvolved tumor-adjacent lung and tumor were collected and stored as a combination of fresh-frozen and FFPE material. For TCR repertoire profiling, blood samples were analyzed as peripheral blood mononuclear cells. The immunoSEQ Assay was used to sequence TCR beta CDR3 regions from DNA. The authors processed their data as follows. To compute T cell density, TCR beta template counts were normalized to usable DNA, which was estimated by amplifying housekeeping genes. Richness was estimated with the preseqR package, extrapolating to 400,000 templates for PBMC samples and 120,000 templates for tissue samples. Clonality was defined as one minus Pielou's evenness. Tissue-enriched TCRs were identified through differential abundance testing performed on productive amino-acid clonotypes, with a minimum total count of 5 and an alpha of 0.1. The Jaccard Index and the Morisita Overlap Index were used to measure repertoire overlap between compartments. GLIPH grouped TCR beta CDR3s together with public tetramer-defined viral CDR3s, and a viral motif had to include at least three viral sequences and show V-gene enrichment. TCRdb obtained this table from immuneACCESS and retained in-frame rearrangements with V and J assigned. These tables miss some clones; where compared with another copy, unresolved V genes account for less than half of the shortfall, and the remainder is unexplained. V, J and clone size are those of that table, while D and trimming were read from the DNA. For this sample there are about 23,000 clones; just over 90% appear just once. The leading ten clones occupy 6.9% of the sample.

The junction shows trimming of 2 bases on V and 2 bases on J, plus 13 bases between the germline ends. Based on the germline V gene (reference sequence), the CDR1 and CDR2 sequences are LNHDA and SQIVND. Measured from the cysteine to the phenylalanine, the CDR3 is 17 residues long. Kept here is only the CDR3 DNA, which spans 51 bases and is read in frame from base 1. As to this clone: Its target antigen remains unknown. Qualities for individual bases were not recorded, and no much larger clone is one base off.

The receptor chain draws on TRBV19 and TRBJ2-6; the D gene identity is not certain. This receptor was obtained from a woman aged 40-70 years with stage I lung adenocarcinoma. Sample: peripheral blood, taken before any cancer treatment. CDR3 loop: CASSIKPGLAGANVLTF. The nucleotide sequence reads as follows: TGTGCCAGTAGTATAAAGCCTGGGCTCGCTGGGGCCAACGTCCTGACTTTC.